This TCR beta chain was identified during a study of post-analysis software for immune sequencing data. Across the whole study: Secondary progressive, relapsing-remitting and progressive-relapsing multiple sclerosis were among the included disease courses. Study results and limitations: In multiple sclerosis, normalized Chao1 diversity was significantly below that of controls. Samples made in the same batch grouped tightly together by F measure. Relative to controls, patients had five TRBV segments at higher frequency, with TRBV5-6, TRBV5-1 and TRBV20-1 among these.

Included in the TCR beta cDNA libraries were unique molecular identifiers. When roughly 0.85 to 11 million T cells were used, they gave roughly 500,000 cDNA molecules. Via MiXCR, TCRdb re-called the PCR reads, giving one row per CDR3 protein. The sample lists approximately 630,000 distinct CDR3 sequences, over 45% occurring once. From germline, CDR1 is DFQATT and CDR2 SNEGSKA (reference sequence). The V gene lost 5 bases and the J gene lost 2 bases, with 13 bases spanning the gap. The CDR3 sequence is 14 residues long. Details on this clonotype: What it binds is unknown.

This chain connects TRBV20-1 to TRBJ1-5; possible D gene TRBD1, 5 bases. Sequenced material: blood. The sequence came from a girl aged 2 to 10 with multiple sclerosis. The CDR3 sequence: CSARQTVGNQPQHF. In DNA, the CDR3 is TGCAGTGCTCGACAGACGGTCGGCAATCAGCCCCAGCATTTT.